This passage covers 27 T cell receptor beta chains from one sample sequenced in a study of T-cell memory formation after mild COVID-19. TCRdb ran MiXCR on the 5' RACE reads and lists one entry per CDR3 protein. In the table there are 350,000 to 500,000 distinct CDR3 sequences, about a sixth of which are singletons. Sequenced sample: PBMCs or a T cell subset sorted from them (not recorded which). The receptors here all came from a man younger than 30 who had mild COVID-19 (a few samples of this study predate the infection). Cell type and time point are not known.

This clonotype showed up just once. The chain combines TRBV4-2 with TRBJ2-5; D perhaps matches TRBD1 (5 bases). Germline V lookup: CDR1 LGHNA, CDR2 YNFKEQ. The CDR3 consists of 14 residues. Trimming stripped 5 bases from V and 0 bases from J, with 10 bases between. CDR3 nucleotide sequence: TGTGCCAGCAGCGCACAGGAAAACCAAGAGACCCAGTACTTC. Amino acids: CASSAQENQETQYF.

This chain's CDR3 is CASSPQSGMAGELFF. CDR3 coding DNA: TGTGCCAGCAGCCCACAGTCCGGGATGGCCGGGGAGCTGTTTTTT. The chain recombines TRBV7-3 with TRBJ2-2; D is possibly TRBD2 (5 bases). V lost 5 bases to trimming and J lost 6 bases, with 16 bases between them. The CDR3 is 15 amino acids. Germline values: CDR1 SGHTA, CDR2 FQGTGA.

This clonotype was counted a few times. This chain connects TRBV5-4 to TRBJ2-5, with D possibly called TRBD1 or TRBD2 (5 bases each). This CDR3 spans 13 amino acids. The ends were cut back, 5 bases at V and 1 base at J, with 9 bases in the middle. Germline loops: CDR1 SGHNT, CDR2 YYREEE (reference sequence). The CDR3 nucleotides read TGTGCCAGCAGATGGGACGTCCAAGAGACCCAGTACTTC. This codes for CASRWDVQETQYF.

Ten or more counts support this clonotype. The chain combines TRBV4-3 with TRBJ1-2, with TRBD1 identical over 7 bases. Per the germline V gene, CDR1 is LGHNA and CDR2 is YSLEER. CDR3 size: 13 residues. V trimming: 4 bases; J trimming: 4 bases; junction bases outside the gene matches: 3. The CDR3: CASSLDRTYGYTF. DNA of the CDR3: TGCGCCAGCAGCCTGGACAGGACCTATGGCTACACCTTC.

The genes are TRBV20-1 and TRBJ1-6; D may be TRBD1 (6 bases). Trimming removed 4 bases from V and 6 bases from J, with 13 bases in between. This CDR3 is 14 amino acids long. The germline V gene encodes CDR1 DFQATT and CDR2 SNEGSKA (reference sequence). The CDR3 reads CSAKSLGGNSPLHF. In DNA form, the CDR3 reads TGCAGTGCTAAATCCCTAGGGGGTAATTCACCCCTCCACTTT.

The V and J genes are TRBV20-1 and TRBJ2-5; weak D call: TRBD1 (6 bases). Trimming took off 1 base at V and 4 bases at J, with 19 bases between the two ends. The length of the CDR3 is 16 residues. Germline V gene sequence: CDR1 DFQATT, CDR2 SNEGSKA (reference sequence). CDR3 region: CSARAGKQGPVETQYF. CDR3 DNA sequence: TGCAGTGCTAGAGCCGGAAAACAGGGTCCTGTAGAGACCCAGTACTTC.

The J gene is TRBJ2-1, the V gene TRBV12-3 or TRBV12-4; 9 bases agree with TRBD1. Unmatched junction bases numbered 11, after V lost 6 bases and J lost 2 bases. This CDR3 has 17 amino acids. The CDR3 DNA is TGTGCCAGCAGCACCGATTTTGGGACAGGGACCTACAATGAGCAGTTCTTC. Its translation: CASSTDFGTGTYNEQFF.

The chain links TRBV29-1 to TRBJ2-7; D not certain. The CDR3 is made up of 13 amino acids. Per germline, CDR1 SQVTM and CDR2 ANQGSEA. The germline V and J ends were trimmed by 7 bases and 2 bases, with 15 bases remaining between them. CDR3 nucleotide sequence: TGCAGCGACGGAAGCCGAAGGACCTACGAGCAGTACTTC. Residues: CSDGSRRTYEQYF.

The chain uses TRBV2 and TRBJ1-6; D is perhaps TRBD1 (5 bases). V lost 4 bases and J 7 bases, leaving 11 bases between the germline ends. This CDR3 region has 14 residues. CDR1 and CDR2 from the germline V gene are SNHLY and FYNNEI. This CDR3 is CASSVRGMNSPLHF. The CDR3 DNA sequence: TGTGCCAGCAGTGTTCGGGGGATGAATTCACCCCTCCACTTT.

This clonotype has just a few counts. The genes are TRBV7-9 and TRBJ1-6; 7 bases line up with TRBD1. This CDR3 is built from 13 residues. CDR1 and CDR2 (germline): SEHNR, FQNEAQ (reference sequence). With 8 bases clipped from V and 12 bases from J, the junction kept 10 bases outside the gene matches. The CDR3 nucleotides are TGTGCCAGCGGAAGGCAGGGGGGGAGACCCCTCCACTTT. Translation gives CASGRQGGRPLHF.

This clonotype was counted once. The junction and the germline gene differ at one end; a read error may be behind it. The CDR3: CASSADQSGTKYF. CDR3 sequence (DNA): TGTGCCAGCAGCGCCGATCAGTCAGGGACCAAGTACTTC. This chain connects TRBV7-3 to TRBJ2-5; tentatively, D is TRBD1 or TRBD2 (5 bases each). CDR1 SGHTA and CDR2 FQGTGA come from the germline V gene. The CDR3 loop spans 13 amino acids.

This clonotype has just a few counts. This chain connects TRBV11-3 to TRBJ2-5; D possibly corresponds to TRBD2 (5 bases). CDR3 size: 16 residues. Trimming cost V 1 base and J 5 bases, with 17 bases left between them. Looked up from germline, CDR1 is SGHNT and CDR2 is YENEEA. The CDR3 here is CASSLGSNPSGETQYF. The CDR3 DNA sequence: TGTGCCAGCAGCTTAGGATCTAACCCATCGGGGGAGACCCAGTACTTC.

This rearrangement joins TRBV2 to TRBJ2-5; no reliable D call. V lost 6 bases and J 5 bases, leaving 10 bases between the germline ends. Germline assignment: CDR1 SNHLY and CDR2 FYNNEI. The CDR3 totals 12 residues. CDR3 amino acids: CASRHHRETQYF. Written as DNA, the CDR3 is TGTGCCAGCAGACACCATAGGGAGACCCAGTACTTC.

This rearrangement joins TRBV2 to TRBJ1-4; 8 bases line up with TRBD1. After removal of 6 bases from V and 0 bases from J, the junction contained 9 bases not matched to a gene. The CDR3 is 17 amino acids. CDR1 is SNHLY and CDR2 is FYNNEI in the germline V gene. As DNA, the CDR3 is TGTGCCAGCAGGACACGGGACAGGACTCCAACTAATGAAAAACTGTTTTTT. Its translation is CASRTRDRTPTNEKLFF.

The chain couples TRBV7-2 to TRBJ2-4, with D unresolved. The CDR3 totals 16 residues. Per germline, CDR1 SGHTA and CDR2 FQGNSA. Trimming removed 4 bases from V and 0 bases from J, with 13 bases in between. CDR3 protein: CASSSETTIAKNIQYF. The CDR3 DNA follows: TGTGCCAGCAGCTCCGAGACAACGATAGCCAAAAACATTCAGTACTTC.

Of note for this clonotype: At one of its ends the junction is not consistent with the germline gene, which may arise from a read error. This chain joins TRBV11-2 and TRBJ1-5; D unresolved. The germline V gene has CDR1 SGHAT and CDR2 FQNNGV. The CDR3 is made up of 8 amino acids. CDR3 region: CASSPRHF. CDR3 DNA sequence: TGTGCCAGCAGCCCCCGGCATTTT.

V and J are TRBV10-3 and TRBJ2-2; D uncertain. The CDR3 is 13 residues long. Germline V lookup: CDR1 ENHRY, CDR2 SYGVKD. Trimming removed 4 bases from V and 3 bases from J, with 6 bases in between. CDR3: CAISGVYTGELFF. The CDR3 bases are TGTGCCATCAGTGGGGTCTACACCGGGGAGCTGTTTTTT.

The table lists this clonotype with a count of one. The V call is TRBV5-1, the J call TRBJ2-3; 9 positions agree with TRBD2. The CDR3 is 17 amino acids. The V gene's germline CDR1 is SGHRS and CDR2 YFSETQ. V lost 4 bases, J lost 4 bases, and 13 bases stayed unmatched. CDR3 sequence: CASSPLGGSGSADTQYF. For the CDR3, the DNA is TGCGCCAGCAGCCCACTAGGCGGTAGCGGGAGCGCAGATACGCAGTATTTT.

This clonotype was seen many times. This chain connects TRBV5-1 to TRBJ2-5; no clear D. Germline CDR1 is SGHRS and CDR2 is YFSETQ. CDR3 size: 11 residues. V was cut by 7 bases and J by 1 base, with 5 bases left in between. The CDR3 DNA sequence: TGCGCCAGCCGGGTCCAAGAGACCCAGTACTTC. Residues: CASRVQETQYF.

The V and J genes are TRBV7-6 and TRBJ2-1; TRBD2 agrees at 9 bases. The CDR3 sequence is 16 residues long. Per germline, CDR1 SGHVS and CDR2 FNYEAQ. V was pared by 5 bases and J by 8 bases, with 13 bases of the junction left unmatched. The CDR3 here is CASSPLGGGALDEQFF. Here the CDR3 DNA reads TGTGCCAGCAGCCCGTTGGGCGGGGGGGCCTTGGATGAGCAGTTCTTC.

This clonotype was detected a few times. This chain joins TRBV6-5 and TRBJ2-1, with D possibly being TRBD2 (5 bases). From germline, CDR1 is MNHEY and CDR2 SVGAGI. The CDR3 is 11 residues long. V dropped 4 bases and J dropped 11 bases, with 9 bases sitting between them. In DNA, the CDR3 is TGTGCCAGCAGTTCAGGACTTCAGCAGTTCTTC. The encoded protein is CASSSGLQQFF.

This clonotype has more than one count but fewer than ten. V and J are TRBV5-1 and TRBJ1-6, with D maybe TRBD1 (5 bases). The germline V gene has CDR1 SGHRS and CDR2 YFSETQ. This CDR3 is 13 amino acids long. With 4 bases removed from V and 14 bases from J, the gap between germline ends came to 16 bases. CDR3 coding DNA: TGCGCCAGCAGCCTCGGGCAGCCGGGGGCCCTCCACTTT. It translates to CASSLGQPGALHF.

The chain carries TRBV5-1 and TRBJ2-7; a possible D gene is TRBD1 (5 bases). Trimming removed 5 bases from V and 2 bases from J, with 8 bases in between. From germline, CDR1 is SGHRS and CDR2 YFSETQ. The length of the CDR3 is 12 residues. CDR3 nucleotide sequence: TGCGCCAGCAGGGGGCAAGCCTACGAGCAGTACTTC. It is translated as CASRGQAYEQYF.

The rearrangement joins TRBV12-3 or TRBV12-4 to TRBJ2-6, with 7 positions matching TRBD1. This CDR3 contains 17 residues. Trimming took 6 bases from V and 4 from J; bases not matched to a gene: 12. The CDR3 DNA reads as TGTGCCAGCAGGGATAAGAAAGGGGGCTCGGGGGCCAACGTCCTGACTTTC. This gives the protein CASRDKKGGSGANVLTF.

Ten or more counts support this clonotype. This chain links TRBV10-3 with TRBJ2-3; 8 positions agree with TRBD1. The CDR3 length is 19 residues. Germline CDR1 ENHRY, CDR2 SYGVKD. Trimming cost V 0 bases and J 0 bases; bases outside gene matches: 11. The CDR3 nucleotides read TGTGCCATCAGTGAGTCGCGGGACAGGCTGAGATCTAGCACAGATACGCAGTATTTT. As protein: CAISESRDRLRSSTDTQYF.

The chain joins TRBV24-1 to TRBJ2-5; a possible D gene is TRBD1 (6 bases). Germline CDR1 KGHDR, CDR2 SFDVKD. The CDR3 is 18 residues long. Trimming pared 3 bases from V and 1 base from J, leaving 20 bases between. The CDR3 DNA reads TGTGCCACCAGTGATCCCCTGAGTCCTACAGGGACCCAAGAGACCCAGTACTTC. This gives the protein CATSDPLSPTGTQETQYF.

This clonotype was counted a few times. The chain is built from TRBV30 and TRBJ2-3; no clear D. V shed 7 bases and J shed 9 bases, with 11 bases lying between them. CDR1 and CDR2 (germline): GTSNPN, SVGIG (reference sequence). The CDR3 covers 10 residues. The CDR3 loop is CALRLGTQYF. The CDR3 DNA is TGTGCCTTACGATTGGGGACGCAGTATTTT.